This T cell receptor (beta chain) was observed in a study of blood T cell repertoires in COVID-19. Looking at the study overall: Both acute and convalescent COVID-19 samples were obtained from the United States, Italy and Spain. Nucleic acid was either cDNA or gDNA, and it came from T cells, B-cell-depleted T cells, or PBMCs.

CDR1 and CDR2 from the germline V gene are MDHEN and SYDVKM. This CDR3 contains 16 residues. J lost 5 bases, V lost 5 bases, and 7 bases had no gene match. Authors' data handling: Researchers report that nucleated cell counts were estimated from reference gene primer amplification. Data came from immunoSEQ multiplex PCR; TCRdb stores just in-frame clones and leaves some out. Clone size and V and J calls were adopted from that table, with D and trimming inferred from the DNA. The data show tens of thousands of clones, with about 85% seen just once and approximately 2.8% held by the top ten. This chain connects TRBV28 to TRBJ2-2; 11 nucleotides match TRBD2. The material sequenced was peripheral blood. The clonotype was recovered from a woman of 80 years or more with COVID-19, enrolled during active disease. CDR3 bases: TGTGCCAGCAGTAAGAGGGGACTAGCGGTAACCGGGGAGCTGTTTTTT. Its translation is CASSKRGLAVTGELFF.